A selection of T cell receptor beta chains follows, all from one sample in a study of Graves' ophthalmopathy and Graves' hyperthyroidism. TCRdb passed the multiplex PCR reads through MiXCR, listing each CDR3 protein once. The table lists approximately 380,000 distinct CDR3 sequences, approximately 21% of them singletons. Material for sequencing was peripheral blood. All receptors come from a woman between 18 and 29 years old with stable Graves' hyperthyroidism. Both conserved end residues are part of each CDR3. D genes are given only for firm matches. Some rows mark clone size as missing; the rest say once, few, many or name a class of expanded clone.

cdr3_aa,cdr3_nt,v_call,cdr3_length,j_call,d_call,clone_size
CASSSGTSTWRYTF,TGTGCCAGCAGCTCCGGGACTTCAACCTGGCGCTACACCTTC,TRBV7-4,14,TRBJ1-2,.,many
CSANRGSIAKNIQYF,TGCAGTGCTAACAGGGGGTCCATAGCCAAAAACATTCAGTACTTC,TRBV20-1,15,TRBJ2-4,TRBD1,.
CSVATSGRTGELFF,TGCAGCGTGGCAACTAGCGGGAGGACCGGGGAGCTGTTTTTT,TRBV29-1,14,TRBJ2-2,TRBD2,.
CTSSVDETGELFF,TGTACCAGCAGCGTAGATGAGACCGGGGAGCTGTTTTTT,TRBV9,13,TRBJ2-2,.,.
CASSLTLQGVTEAFF,TGTGCCAGCAGCTTAACCCTTCAGGGGGTGACTGAAGCTTTCTTT,TRBV7-2,15,TRBJ1-1,TRBD1,few
CASSLGVPQETQYF,TGTGCCAGCAGCTTAGGGGTCCCTCAAGAGACCCAGTACTTC,TRBV7-9,14,TRBJ2-5,.,few
CASSEQAVNTEAFF,TGTGCCAGCAGTGAACAGGCAGTGAACACTGAAGCTTTCTTT,TRBV3-1,14,TRBJ1-1,.,many
CASRHGQGSQLNTEAFF,TGTGCCAGCAGACACGGACAGGGATCCCAATTGAACACTGAAGCTTTCTTT,TRBV6-2/TRBV6-3,17,TRBJ1-1,TRBD1,many
CATSDRNRANTGELFF,TGTGCCACCAGTGACCGTAACAGGGCGAACACCGGGGAGCTGTTTTTT,TRBV24-1,16,TRBJ2-2,.,many
CASSPGTSGTPSYEQYF,TGTGCCAGCAGCCCGGGGACTAGCGGGACACCTTCCTACGAGCAGTACTTC,TRBV12-3/TRBV12-4,17,TRBJ2-7,TRBD2,.
CASSPLDRSNSPLHF,TGTGCCAGCAGCCCCCTGGACAGAAGTAATTCACCCCTCCACTTT,TRBV7-8,15,TRBJ1-6,.,many
CASSTQRTSNQPQHF,TGTGCCAGCAGCACCCAGCGGACCAGCAATCAGCCCCAGCATTTT,TRBV12-3/TRBV12-4,15,TRBJ1-5,.,many
CASSPRVAGAKNIQYF,TGCGCCAGCAGCCCTAGAGTGGCTGGGGCCAAAAACATTCAGTACTTC,TRBV4-1,16,TRBJ2-4,.,.
CASRIVRFTGEQYF,TGTGCCAGCAGGATAGTCAGGTTCACCGGCGAGCAGTACTTC,TRBV2,14,TRBJ2-7,.,many
CASSMTETQYF,TGTGCCAGCAGCATGACAGAGACCCAGTACTTC,TRBV7-2,11,TRBJ2-5,.,many
CSVEGEVRGDSYEQYF,TGCAGCGTTGAAGGAGAGGTCAGGGGGGACTCCTACGAGCAGTACTTC,TRBV29-1,16,TRBJ2-7,.,many
CASSGGEFSNQPQHF,TGTGCCAGCAGTGGGGGGGAGTTTAGCAATCAGCCCCAGCATTTT,TRBV2,15,TRBJ1-5,.,many
CASSLRQGLQETQYF,TGTGCCAGCAGCCTCCGGCAGGGATTACAAGAGACCCAGTACTTC,TRBV7-2,15,TRBJ2-5,.,few
CSASPLAGGHYEQYF,TGCAGTGCTAGCCCCTTAGCGGGAGGGCACTACGAGCAGTACTTC,TRBV20-1,15,TRBJ2-7,TRBD2,.
CASVPQRTYEQYF,TGTGCCAGCGTGCCTCAAAGGACCTACGAGCAGTACTTC,TRBV6-1,13,TRBJ2-7,.,many
CASSPSFRVGHTEAFF,TGTGCCAGCTCACCAAGTTTCAGGGTTGGGCACACTGAAGCTTTCTTT,TRBV18,16,TRBJ1-1,.,.
CASTAVGGEPLHF,TGTGCCAGCACGGCGGTCGGTGGCGAACCCCTCCACTTT,TRBV6-5,13,TRBJ1-6,.,.
CSARDPWTVNTEAFF,TGCAGTGCTAGAGATCCCTGGACGGTGAACACTGAAGCTTTCTTT,TRBV20-1,15,TRBJ1-1,.,many
CASSYPGTRIDTDTQYF,TGTGCCAGCAGCTATCCCGGGACTCGAATAGACACAGATACGCAGTATTTT,TRBV12-3/TRBV12-4,17,TRBJ2-3,.,few
CASKTGVGETQYF,TGTGCCAGCAAGACAGGGGTCGGAGAGACCCAGTACTTC,TRBV6-2/TRBV6-3,13,TRBJ2-5,TRBD1,many
CASSYSPVVSPLHF,TGTGCCAGCAGTTACAGTCCTGTTGTTTCACCCCTCCACTTT,TRBV6-5,14,TRBJ1-6,.,.
CASSAPGRKGLGQPQHF,TGTGCCAGCAGCGCCCCGGGTCGTAAGGGACTAGGTCAGCCCCAGCATTTT,TRBV7-8,17,TRBJ1-5,.,few
CASSLYLCSVEKPSRQETQYF,.,TRBV11-2,21,TRBJ2-5,.,.
CAWRRDRGGSEAFF,TGTGCCTGGAGAAGGGACAGGGGGGGATCCGAAGCTTTCTTT,TRBV30,14,TRBJ1-1,TRBD1,many
CASRETLGRETQYF,TGTGCCAGCCGTGAGACATTGGGGAGGGAGACCCAGTACTTC,TRBV13,14,TRBJ2-5,.,.
CASARGNGYTF,TGTGCCAGCGCGCGGGGGAATGGCTACACCTTC,TRBV6-1,11,TRBJ1-2,.,many
CASSPQGASTGELFF,TGTGCCAGCAGCCCACAGGGGGCGAGTACCGGGGAGCTGTTTTTT,TRBV7-3,15,TRBJ2-2,TRBD1,many
CASSGGLTSGYTF,TGTGCCAGCAGCGGCGGACTCACGAGTGGCTACACCTTC,TRBV13,13,TRBJ1-2,.,many
CASSDTISGNTIYF,TGTGCCAGCAGTGACACCATCTCTGGAAACACCATATATTTT,TRBV6-1,14,TRBJ1-3,.,many
CATGVRGNTIYF,TGTGCCACAGGGGTAAGGGGAAACACCATATATTTT,TRBV28,12,TRBJ1-3,.,once
CASSLVAENQETQYF,TGTGCCAGCAGCTTAGTAGCGGAAAACCAAGAGACCCAGTACTTC,TRBV11-2,15,TRBJ2-5,.,many
CASSITGEETQYF,TGTGCCAGTAGTATTACGGGAGAAGAGACCCAGTACTTC,TRBV19,13,TRBJ2-5,.,many
CASDRGGDEQYF,TGTGCCAGCGACAGGGGCGGAGACGAGCAGTACTTC,TRBV6-1,12,TRBJ2-7,TRBD1,.
CASSIMVSYEQYF,TGTGCCAGTAGTATAATGGTCTCCTACGAGCAGTACTTC,TRBV19,13,TRBJ2-7,.,once
CASSHRGLRNTEAFF,TGTGCCAGCAGTCATAGGGGGCTTCGGAACACTGAAGCTTTCTTT,TRBV6-2/TRBV6-3,15,TRBJ1-1,TRBD1,.
CASSALAGVPYEQYF,TGCGCCAGCAGCGCACTAGCGGGAGTGCCCTACGAGCAGTACTTC,TRBV4-1,15,TRBJ2-7,TRBD2,many
CASNGGSHQPQHF,TGTGCCAGCAACGGGGGTTCCCATCAGCCCCAGCATTTT,TRBV2,13,TRBJ1-5,.,many
CASSRSRRTYEQYF,TGTGCCAGTAGTAGAAGCAGAAGAACCTACGAGCAGTACTTC,TRBV19,14,TRBJ2-7,.,few
CASSLSGKETQYF,TGTGCCAGCAGCTTAAGCGGGAAAGAGACCCAGTACTTC,TRBV7-3,13,TRBJ2-5,.,many
CASSLRQGGGTEAFF,TGTGCCAGCAGTCTCCGACAGGGAGGTGGCACTGAAGCTTTCTTT,TRBV27,15,TRBJ1-1,TRBD1,many
CASSLTPGTNHEQYF,TGTGCCAGCTCACTAACCCCCGGGACCAACCACGAGCAGTACTTC,TRBV18,15,TRBJ2-7,.,many
CASRNTLAESKNSPLHF,TGTGCCAGCAGGAACACCCTTGCTGAGTCAAAGAATTCACCCCTCCACTTT,TRBV27,17,TRBJ1-6,.,many
CASSLVGRGDEETQYF,TGTGCCAGCAGCTTGGTAGGCAGGGGCGATGAAGAGACCCAGTACTTC,TRBV7-2,16,TRBJ2-5,.,many
CATSDLRAVVTSYEQYF,TGTGCCACCAGTGATTTGAGGGCGGTGGTGACCTCCTACGAGCAGTACTTC,TRBV24-1,17,TRBJ2-7,.,many
CAISVGTDQETQYF,TGTGCCATCAGTGTCGGGACAGATCAAGAGACCCAGTACTTC,TRBV10-3,14,TRBJ2-5,TRBD1,many
CASSLVREAGNTIYF,TGTGCCAGCAGTTTGGTCAGGGAGGCTGGAAACACCATATATTTT,TRBV12-3/TRBV12-4,15,TRBJ1-3,.,many
CSASKDWGHYEQYF,TGCAGTGCTAGCAAGGACTGGGGGCACTACGAGCAGTACTTC,TRBV20-1,14,TRBJ2-7,.,many
CATRTGDRGETQYF,TGTGCCACCCGAACCGGGGACAGAGGGGAGACCCAGTACTTC,TRBV18,14,TRBJ2-5,TRBD1,many
CASRTGLGNTEAFF,TGCGCCAGCAGGACGGGGCTGGGGAACACTGAAGCTTTCTTT,TRBV5-1,14,TRBJ1-1,.,few
CSAREGTVTPYEQYF,TGCAGTGCTAGAGAAGGGACAGTAACCCCCTACGAGCAGTACTTC,TRBV20-1,15,TRBJ2-7,TRBD1,.
CASSRGTGEMAFGQPQHF,TGTGCCAGCAGTCGTGGGACAGGGGAAATGGCGTTCGGTCAGCCCCAGCATTTT,TRBV12-3/TRBV12-4,18,TRBJ1-5,TRBD1,many
CSARDRQGILYEQYF,TGCAGTGCTAGAGACCGACAGGGGATCCTCTACGAGCAGTACTTC,TRBV20-1,15,TRBJ2-7,TRBD1,.
CAWRGGGSRIGAFF,TGTGCCTGGAGGGGCGGGGGATCACGCATTGGAGCTTTCTTT,TRBV30,14,TRBJ1-1,.,.
CASSKGQGNTIYF,TGTGCCAGCAGCAAGGGACAGGGAAACACCATATATTTT,TRBV13,13,TRBJ1-3,TRBD1,many
CASSSDSAGEQYF,TGTGCCAGCAGCTCTGACAGCGCCGGCGAGCAGTACTTC,TRBV7-9,13,TRBJ2-7,.,once